The 27 T cell receptor beta chains below all came from one sample that was sequenced in a study of T cell repertoires in cytomegalovirus infection. From the reads, TCRdb called clonotypes with MiXCR, one entry per CDR3 protein. In the table there are around 550,000 distinct CDR3 sequences, around 27% of which are singletons. The specimen was PBMCs. The receptor set was obtained from a human donor in good health (CMV status not recorded). Some clones in this sample may be carry-over from other donors' samples.

This clonotype was seen at least ten times. The gene calls are TRBV6-2 or TRBV6-3 and TRBJ2-1; a weak D match, TRBD2 (5 bases). The V end lost 7 bases, the J end lost 9 bases, and 13 bases lay between the germline ends. In germline, CDR1 is MNHEY, CDR2 SVGEGT. There are 12 residues in the CDR3. The CDR3, as DNA: TGTGCCAGCACCCCGGCGGGCACTGAGCAGTTCTTC. Protein: CASTPAGTEQFF.

The chain uses TRBV7-2 and TRBJ1-3, with TRBD1 matching over 9 bases. The CDR3 extends over 18 amino acids. J gave up 3 bases and V 3 bases, and 12 bases lay outside the gene matches. CDR1 is SGHTA, CDR2 FQGNSA, per germline. The CDR3 loop is CASSFGTGISNIGNTIYF. In nucleotides, the CDR3 is TGTGCCAGCAGCTTTGGGACAGGGATCTCGAACATTGGAAACACCATATATTTT.

V usage is TRBV10-1 and J usage is TRBJ2-6; no firm D call. Germline CDR1 WNHNN, CDR2 SYGVQD (reference sequence). This CDR3 spans 15 amino acids. Trimming took off 5 bases at V and 0 bases at J, with 8 bases between the two ends. CDR3 amino acids: CASSSGPSGANVLTF. CDR3 in DNA: TGCGCCAGCAGTTCTGGACCCTCTGGGGCCAACGTCCTGACTTTC.

This chain joins TRBV12-3 or TRBV12-4 and TRBJ1-1, with no clear D. Trimming shortened V by 3 bases and J by 0 bases, and 5 bases separated the two germline ends. This CDR3 has 13 amino acids. CDR3 loop: CASSFNLNTEAFF. The CDR3 region has the DNA TGTGCCAGCAGTTTTAATCTGAACACTGAAGCTTTCTTT.

This clonotype was recorded at least ten times. The genes are TRBV7-2 and TRBJ2-3, with unresolved D. The V gene's germline CDR1 is SGHTA and CDR2 FQGNSA. There are 13 residues in the CDR3. Trimming shortened V by 5 bases and J by 4 bases, and 10 bases separated the two germline ends. The CDR3 loop is CASSPRLPDTQYF. The DNA for the CDR3 is TGTGCCAGCAGCCCCCGTTTGCCAGATACGCAGTATTTT.

The chain uses TRBV20-1 and TRBJ2-1, with a weak D call TRBD2 (5 bases). V lost 7 bases and J 0 bases, leaving 13 bases between the germline ends. Germline V CDR1 and CDR2: DFQATT, SNEGSKA (reference sequence). The CDR3 has 14 amino acids. CDR3 residues: CSVQILGSYNEQFF. The DNA of the CDR3 is TGCAGTGTCCAGATACTAGGCTCCTACAATGAGCAGTTCTTC.

This clonotype was seen a handful of times. V and J are TRBV5-1 and TRBJ2-5; D tentatively reads TRBD1 or TRBD2 (5 bases each). This CDR3 region has 14 residues. Between the trimmed V and J ends, which lost 1 base and 5 bases, there was a span of 12 bases. From germline, CDR1 is SGHRS and CDR2 YFSETQ. The CDR3 sequence: CASSLQSGTETQYF. For the CDR3, the DNA is TGCGCCAGCAGCTTGCAATCCGGGACGGAGACCCAGTACTTC.

This clonotype was detected only a few times. The chain uses TRBV7-3 and TRBJ2-5; TRBD2 agrees at 10 bases. Germline V lookup: CDR1 SGHTA, CDR2 FQGTGA. V shed 5 bases, J shed 5 bases, and the junction held 8 bases outside the gene matches. The CDR3 consists of 15 residues. The CDR3 DNA sequence: TGTGCCAGCAGCCCCCTAGCGGGAGTTAGCGAGACCCAGTACTTC. As protein: CASSPLAGVSETQYF.

The rearrangement joins TRBV19 to TRBJ2-1, with a weak D call TRBD1 (5 bases). The CDR3 loop spans 11 amino acids. Trimming removed 5 bases from V and 10 bases from J, with 9 bases in between. Germline lookup yields CDR1 LNHDA and CDR2 SQIVND (reference sequence). CDR3 sequence reads: CASSVRAEQFF. The CDR3 DNA reads as TGTGCCAGTAGTGTCAGGGCAGAGCAGTTCTTC.

A note on this clonotype: This could be a read error, since a much larger clone is one nucleotide away. The chain employs TRBV7-2 and TRBJ2-7; 11 bases fit TRBD1. CDR3 size: 15 residues. From germline, CDR1 is SGHTA and CDR2 FQGNSA. The CDR3 bases are TGTGCCAGCAGCGCCGGACAGGGGGCCTCCTACGGGCAGTACTTC. Protein sequence: CASSAGQGASYGQYF.

V is TRBV29-1 and J is TRBJ2-4; D gene ambiguous. Trimming took 0 bases from V and 0 from J, leaving 6 bases between them. This CDR3 has 14 residues. Per germline, CDR1 SQVTM and CDR2 ANQGSEA. Written as DNA, the CDR3 is TGCAGCGTTGAAGACAATATAGCCAAAAACATTCAGTACTTC. Amino acid sequence: CSVEDNIAKNIQYF. The full variable domain, in which reference TRBV29-1 and TRBJ2-4 provide the parts outside the CDR3, is SAVISQKPSRDICQRGTSLTIQCQVDSQVTMMFWYRQQPGQSLTLIATANQGSEATYESGFVIDKFPISRPNLTFSTLTVSNMSPEDSSIYLCSVEDNIAKNIQYFGAGTRLSVL.

This clonotype was observed a few times. In DNA, the CDR3 is TGCAGTGCTAGGAACAGGGGTTGGGCTGAAGCTTTCTTT. Its protein product is CSARNRGWAEAFF. J is TRBJ1-1 and V is TRBV20-1, with 7 bases fitting TRBD1. The V segment lost 3 bases and the J segment 6 bases; nucleotides outside the gene matches: 7. The CDR3 totals 13 residues. CDR1 DFQATT and CDR2 SNEGSKA come from the germline V gene (reference sequence).

This clonotype was found many times. This rearrangement joins TRBV7-2 to TRBJ1-6; a possible D gene is TRBD1 (6 bases). CDR3 length: 16 amino acids. V was cut by 1 base and J by 6 bases, with 13 bases left in between. Germline assignment: CDR1 SGHTA and CDR2 FQGNSA. For the CDR3, the DNA is TGTGCCAGCAGCTTAGTGGGCAGGGGAGTTAATTCACCCCTCCACTTT. This codes for CASSLVGRGVNSPLHF. The entire variable domain, with the rest obtained from reference TRBV7-2 and TRBJ1-6, is as follows: GAGVSQSPSNKVTEKGKDVELRCDPISGHTALYWYRQSLGQGLEFLIYFQGNSAPDKSGLPSDRFSAERTGGSVSTLTIQRTQQEDSAVYLCASSLVGRGVNSPLHFGNGTRLTVT.

This clonotype appeared many times. The chain combines TRBV7-2 with TRBJ2-2, with D maybe TRBD2 (5 bases). The length of the CDR3 is 14 residues. CDR1 and CDR2 from the germline V gene are SGHTA and FQGNSA. V gave up 6 bases and J gave up 4 bases, with 12 bases separating them. The CDR3 sequence is CASRIAPVTGELFF. The CDR3 DNA is TGTGCCAGCAGAATAGCGCCAGTCACCGGGGAGCTGTTTTTT.

The V call is TRBV12-5, the J call TRBJ2-7; no reliable D call. CDR1 is LGHNT, CDR2 FRNRAP, per germline. The CDR3 contains 14 residues. V dropped 1 base and J dropped 0 bases, with 7 bases sitting between them. DNA of the CDR3: TGTGCTAGTGGTTTGGGGGGTAGCTCCTACGAGCAGTACTTC. Encoded protein: CASGLGGSSYEQYF.

Many counts were recorded for this clonotype. The chain joins TRBV7-2 to TRBJ1-2, with D maybe TRBD1 (5 bases). The CDR3 length is 13 residues. V dropped 5 bases and J dropped 3 bases, with 10 bases sitting between them. Per the germline V gene, CDR1 is SGHTA and CDR2 is FQGNSA. The CDR3 DNA reads TGTGCCAGCAGCCGGGACGCCGACTATGGCTACACCTTC. Amino acid sequence: CASSRDADYGYTF.

In its sample, this clonotype was seen a few times. This chain uses TRBV28 with TRBJ1-5; D remains unclear. Between the trimmed V and J ends, which lost 8 bases and 0 bases, there was a span of 29 bases. Per germline, CDR1 MDHEN and CDR2 SYDVKM. This CDR3 spans 20 amino acids. CDR3 sequence (DNA): TGTGCCAGCTACCCTCGTGATCTGGGCAGTCGGCGAAATAGCAATCAGCCCCAGCATTTT. It specifies CASYPRDLGSRRNSNQPQHF.

This chain uses TRBV12-5 with TRBJ2-1; tentative D call: TRBD2 (5 bases). V lost 1 base to trimming and J lost 11 bases, with 6 bases between them. This CDR3 comprises 11 residues. In germline, CDR1 is LGHNT, CDR2 FRNRAP. CDR3 nucleotides: TGTGCTAGTGGTTTGGGACTAAAGCAGTTCTTC. Residues: CASGLGLKQFF.

This chain joins TRBV27 and TRBJ2-3; D gene unclear. The V gene's germline CDR1 is MNHEY and CDR2 SMNVEV (reference sequence). The CDR3 loop spans 14 amino acids. Trimming stripped 8 bases from V and 1 base from J, with 13 bases between. The CDR3 sequence: CASRRPRRTDTQYF. The CDR3 DNA follows: TGTGCCAGCCGACGCCCGAGGCGCACAGATACGCAGTATTTT.

V gene TRBV24-1 combines with J gene TRBJ2-2; possibly TRBD1 for D (5 bases). CDR1 is KGHDR and CDR2 is SFDVKD in the germline V gene. Trimming shortened V by 8 bases and J by 1 base, and 19 bases separated the two germline ends. This CDR3 region has 17 residues. The CDR3 protein is CATTNSMGRENTGELFF. The CDR3 nucleotides are TGTGCCACCACTAATTCTATGGGCAGGGAGAACACCGGGGAGCTGTTTTTT.

The chain uses TRBV9 and TRBJ2-1; D not resolved. Per the germline V gene, CDR1 is SGDLS and CDR2 is YYNGEE. The ends were cut back, 1 base at V and 5 bases at J, with 4 bases in the middle. CDR3 length equals 12 residues. The CDR3 reads CASSVTDNEQFF. As DNA, the CDR3 is TGTGCCAGCAGCGTAACTGACAATGAGCAGTTCTTC.

The chain is built from TRBV20-1 and TRBJ1-1; 9 positions agree with TRBD1. V dropped 3 bases and J dropped 7; count of bases not matched to a gene: 3. The CDR3 covers 12 residues. Germline values: CDR1 DFQATT, CDR2 SNEGSKA (reference sequence). CDR3 in amino acids: CSARTGGFEAFF. CDR3 coding DNA: TGCAGTGCTAGGACAGGGGGATTTGAAGCTTTCTTT.

This clonotype has a handful of counts. The chain joins TRBV7-6 to TRBJ2-2; no clear D. CDR3 length equals 13 residues. Trimming took 7 bases from V and 0 from J, leaving 6 bases between them. Germline V gene data show CDR1 as SGHVS and CDR2 as FNYEAQ. The DNA for the CDR3 is TGTGCCAGCATACCGGCGAACACCGGGGAGCTGTTTTTT. This codes for CASIPANTGELFF.

The chain links TRBV11-2 to TRBJ2-3, with 8 bases that match TRBD2. The germline gives CDR1 SGHAT, CDR2 FQNNGV. J was trimmed by 4 bases and V by 5 bases; bases with no gene match: 5. The CDR3 is made up of 14 amino acids. The CDR3: CASSLGLVSDTQYF. The CDR3, as DNA: TGTGCCAGCAGCCTGGGACTAGTCTCAGATACGCAGTATTTT.

In its sample, this clonotype was seen a few times. This chain links TRBV7-2 with TRBJ2-2, with D unresolved. Germline values: CDR1 SGHTA, CDR2 FQGNSA. Trimming removed 2 bases from V and 4 bases from J, with 11 bases in between. The CDR3 covers 15 residues. This CDR3 is CASSLFERSTGELFF. The CDR3 DNA reads TGTGCCAGCAGCTTATTTGAGAGGAGCACCGGGGAGCTGTTTTTT.

J is TRBJ2-7 and V is TRBV6-2 or TRBV6-3, with 11 bases aligning to TRBD2. Trimming removed 0 bases from V and 5 bases from J; junction bases left unmatched: 6. This CDR3 comprises 16 residues. Germline loops: CDR1 MNHEY, CDR2 SVGEGT. CDR3 in amino acids: CASSYSIAGGPDEQYF. In DNA, the CDR3 is TGTGCCAGCAGTTACTCAATAGCGGGAGGGCCCGACGAGCAGTACTTC.

In its sample, this clonotype was seen many times. The chain links TRBV7-2 to TRBJ2-2; perhaps TRBD2 as D (6 bases). V dropped 5 bases and J dropped 2 bases, with 12 bases sitting between them. The CDR3 loop spans 15 amino acids. In germline, CDR1 is SGHTA, CDR2 FQGNSA. CDR3 DNA sequence: TGTGCCAGCAGCCGTAGCGGTACCAACACCGGGGAGCTGTTTTTT. It encodes CASSRSGTNTGELFF.